Listed here are 16 T cell receptor beta chains from one sample, sequenced in a study of response to subunit inactivated influenza vaccine. TCRdb called the RT-PCR reads again in MiXCR, with one record for every CDR3 protein. Among more than 400,000 distinct CDR3 sequences, 7.2% were seen once, and the ten largest hold around 13%. Sequencing was performed on PBMCs from blood, taken around 25 months after vaccination. The receptors were gathered from a man aged 50 to 75 who received an inactivated influenza vaccine.

The chain carries TRBV29-1 and TRBJ2-1; TRBD2 matches at 12 bases. The CDR3 sequence is 14 residues long. Germline loops: CDR1 SQVTM, CDR2 ANQGSEA. V shed 7 bases, J shed 11 bases, and the junction held 12 bases outside the gene matches. In DNA, the CDR3 is TGCAGCGGCCTGACTAGCGGGAGTCCTTGGAAGCAGTTCTTC. The encoded protein is CSGLTSGSPWKQFF.

This chain uses TRBV28 with TRBJ1-6; D ambiguous. The CDR3 has 14 amino acids. CDR1 is MDHEN, CDR2 SYDVKM, per germline. V lost 5 bases and J lost 10, with 15 bases in between. The CDR3 DNA is TGTGCCAGCAGTCCAACACCCCGGCAATCACCCCTCCACTTT. Translating it yields CASSPTPRQSPLHF.

This clonotype was detected many times. The V call is TRBV25-1, the J call TRBJ2-1; D possibly corresponds to TRBD2 (5 bases). The V gene's germline CDR1 is MGHDK and CDR2 SYGVNS. The CDR3 spans 16 residues. V was cut by 4 bases and J by 0 bases, with 13 bases left in between. The CDR3 nucleotides read TGTGCCAGCAGTGTAAAGCGGAGAAGCTCCTACAATGAGCAGTTCTTC. Protein product: CASSVKRRSSYNEQFF.

The CDR3 coding sequence is TGCAGTGCTATTCTACAGGGGGATTCTGAAGCTTTCTTT. It translates to CSAILQGDSEAFF. V is TRBV20-1 and J is TRBJ1-1; 8 bases are a match to TRBD1. This CDR3 is 13 amino acids long. V lost 4 bases, J lost 6 bases, and 7 bases stayed unmatched. Germline V CDR1 and CDR2: DFQATT, SNEGSKA (reference sequence).

The chain combines TRBV15 with TRBJ2-1; either TRBD1 or TRBD2 may fit D (5 bases each). Deletions cut 0 bases from V and 6 bases from J, with 12 bases between. The CDR3 covers 15 residues. Germline V gene data show CDR1 as LNHNV and CDR2 as YYDKDF (reference sequence). Here the CDR3 reads CATSRDRRGTNEQFF. CDR3 sequence (DNA): TGTGCCACCAGCAGAGATCGTCGTGGGACCAATGAGCAGTTCTTC. The entire variable domain, with the rest obtained from reference TRBV15 and TRBJ2-1, is as follows: DAMVIQNPRYQVTQFGKPVTLSCSQTLNHNVMYWYQQKSSQAPKLLFHYYDKDFNNEADTPDNFQSRRPNTSFCFLDIRSPGLGDTAMYLCATSRDRRGTNEQFFGPGTRLTVL.

This clonotype was detected only a few times. This chain joins TRBV6-1 and TRBJ1-2; 11 positions agree with TRBD1. J was trimmed by 6 bases and V by 6 bases; bases with no gene match: 6. This CDR3 has 14 residues. Looked up from germline, CDR1 is MNHNS and CDR2 is SASEGT. CDR3 region: CASRGTGGSNGYTF. DNA for the CDR3: TGTGCCAGCAGGGGGACAGGGGGATCGAATGGCTACACCTTC.

V is TRBV5-1 and J is TRBJ2-4; unclear D gene. This CDR3 spans 16 amino acids. Trimming cost V 5 bases and J 0 bases, with 15 bases left between them. Germline loops: CDR1 SGHRS, CDR2 YFSETQ. The CDR3 nucleotides are TGCGCCAGCAGGCCCCAGGTTTCTGTAGCCAAAAACATTCAGTACTTC. Translation gives CASRPQVSVAKNIQYF.

This clonotype showed up just a few times. The gene calls are TRBV5-1 and TRBJ2-3, with 8 positions matching TRBD1. The CDR3 is 14 residues long. Germline lookup yields CDR1 SGHRS and CDR2 YFSETQ. Trimming took 9 bases from V and 0 from J; bases not matched to a gene: 6. CDR3 nucleotides: TGCGCCACCAAACAGGGGGACAGCACAGATACGCAGTATTTT. Amino acid sequence: CATKQGDSTDTQYF. Drawing the rest from reference TRBV5-1 and TRBJ2-3, the complete variable domain is KAGVTQTPRYLIKTRGQQVTLSCSPISGHRSVSWYQQTPGQGLQFLFEYFSETQRNKGNFPGRFSGRQFSNSRSEMNVSTLELGDSALYLCATKQGDSTDTQYFGPGTRLTVL.

There are many counts of this clonotype. The chain recombines TRBV7-2 with TRBJ2-3; the D is unclear. CDR1 and CDR2 (germline): SGHTA, FQGNSA. The V end lost 1 base, the J end lost 4 bases, and 6 bases lay between the germline ends. The CDR3 length is 13 residues. The CDR3 is CASSLGNADTQYF. CDR3 DNA: TGTGCCAGCAGCTTAGGGAATGCAGATACGCAGTATTTT.

This clonotype was counted ten times or more. The V and J genes are TRBV9 and TRBJ2-1; D uncertain. This CDR3 contains 14 residues. V was trimmed by 4 bases and J by 4 bases, leaving 12 bases between them. Germline V lookup: CDR1 SGDLS, CDR2 YYNGEE. DNA of the CDR3: TGTGCCAGCAGCACCGGGCGAAATTACAATGAGCAGTTCTTC. Its translation: CASSTGRNYNEQFF.

This chain's CDR3 is CATSREASGEGDTQYF. CDR3 nucleotide sequence: TGTGCCACCAGCAGAGAGGCTAGCGGGGAGGGAGATACGCAGTATTTT. The chain has TRBV15 and TRBJ2-3; 9 nucleotides match TRBD2. The ends lost 0 bases at V and 5 bases at J; junction bases unmatched: 6. The V gene's germline CDR1 is LNHNV and CDR2 YYDKDF (reference sequence). This CDR3 has 16 residues.

A few counts support this clonotype. V and J are TRBV6-5 and TRBJ2-2, with TRBD2 identical over 7 bases. The length of the CDR3 is 17 residues. Looked up from germline, CDR1 is MNHEY and CDR2 is SVGAGI. V dropped 1 base and J dropped 6; count of bases not matched to a gene: 11. This CDR3 is CASSYFRGSVSSGELFF. CDR3 DNA: TGTGCCAGCAGTTACTTTCGCGGGAGCGTATCTTCCGGGGAGCTGTTTTTT.

The chain couples TRBV6-5 to TRBJ2-5, with a possible D match to TRBD1 (6 bases). Germline CDR1 is MNHEY and CDR2 is SVGAGI. The length of the CDR3 is 16 residues. Trimming took 4 bases from V and 2 from J, leaving 17 bases between them. This CDR3 is CASSWGQGLRQETQYF. CDR3 DNA sequence: TGTGCCAGCAGTTGGGGGCAGGGTCTTAGGCAAGAGACCCAGTACTTC.

J is TRBJ2-2 and V is TRBV28, with 12 positions matching TRBD1. The CDR3 runs to 14 residues. V gave up 6 bases and J gave up 7 bases; unmatched junction bases: 3. The V gene's germline CDR1 is MDHEN and CDR2 SYDVKM. In DNA form, the CDR3 reads TGTGCCAGCAGGGGGACAGGGGGCTACGGGGAGCTGTTTTTT. Its translation is CASRGTGGYGELFF.

The table lists this clonotype with many counts. The chain is built from TRBV7-2 and TRBJ2-5; 7 nucleotides match TRBD2. The CDR3 loop spans 16 amino acids. In germline, CDR1 is SGHTA, CDR2 FQGNSA. Unmatched junction bases numbered 10, after V lost 4 bases and J lost 2 bases. The CDR3 spells CASSSTGSGPQETQYF. The CDR3 DNA is TGTGCCAGCAGCTCCACGGGTAGCGGGCCACAAGAGACCCAGTACTTC.

This sequence joins TRBV4-1 and TRBJ2-1, with 16 bases matching TRBD2. Germline CDR1 reads MGHRA; CDR2 reads YSYEKL. The J segment lost 4 bases and the V segment lost 3 bases, leaving 9 bases of the junction unmatched. The CDR3 totals 19 residues. The CDR3 bases are TGCGCCAGCAGCCACCGACCCGGGACTAGCGGGGGGGCATACAATGAGCAGTTCTTC. It encodes CASSHRPGTSGGAYNEQFF.